These 21 T cell receptor beta chains came from one sample sequenced in a study of a mutant IDH1 vaccine in newly diagnosed glioma. The protocol was immunoSEQ multiplex PCR, while the TCRdb copy is restricted to in-frame clones and leaves out a portion. Counted here are some 80,000 clones, 85% occurring once; the ten biggest clones make up 0.6% to 0.95%. For these TCRs, the target antigens are not known. As for time point: week 23, last vaccination. With topical imiquimod, each dose of the vaccine consisted of 300 ug of mutant IDH1 20-mer peptide. The sequences come from PBMCs, collected from a glioma patient whose treatment included an IDH1 peptide vaccine. These receptors were obtained from a woman between 50 and 59 years old with glioma.

The chain couples TRBV4-1 to TRBJ2-3; 7 bases fit TRBD2. Trimming cost V 0 bases and J 1 base; bases outside gene matches: 10. Germline CDR1 and CDR2: MGHRA and YSYEKL. This CDR3 region has 18 residues. The CDR3 coding sequence is TGCGCCAGCAGCCAAGAATGGGCGGGAGTTAGGGGCACAGATACGCAGTATTTT. Its protein product is CASSQEWAGVRGTDTQYF.

V gene TRBV9 combines with J gene TRBJ2-1; 11 bases align to TRBD2. CDR1 is SGDLS and CDR2 is YYNGEE in the germline V gene. Trimming cost V 0 bases and J 12 bases; bases outside gene matches: 8. The CDR3 is made up of 15 amino acids. DNA of the CDR3: TGTGCCAGCAGCGTAGTGACTAGCGGGAAGAGGGGGCAGTTCTTC. Residues: CASSVVTSGKRGQFF.

The J gene is TRBJ2-3, the V gene TRBV7-2, with a tentative D call TRBD1 (6 bases). Looked up from germline, CDR1 is SGHTA and CDR2 is FQGNSA. CDR3 length: 14 amino acids. V lost 5 bases and J 1 base, leaving 10 bases between the germline ends. The CDR3 nucleotides are TGTGCCAGCAGCCGGGCAGGGGGCACAGATACGCAGTATTTT. It specifies CASSRAGGTDTQYF.

The chain joins TRBV7-2 to TRBJ2-2; 9 nucleotides agree with TRBD1. Germline values: CDR1 SGHTA, CDR2 FQGNSA. The junction had 12 bases not matched to a gene; V was cut back by 5 bases and J by 8 bases. The CDR3 extends over 16 amino acids. This chain's CDR3 is CASSRAGTGFSGELFF. The CDR3 DNA reads as TGTGCCAGCAGCCGTGCCGGGACAGGGTTCTCAGGGGAGCTGTTTTTT.

This chain uses TRBV11-2 with TRBJ2-6; D not resolved. This CDR3 spans 16 amino acids. The germline V and J ends were trimmed by 4 bases and 0 bases, with 10 bases remaining between them. Germline V gives CDR1 SGHAT, CDR2 FQNNGV. CDR3 residues: CASSSTERSGANVLTF. Here the CDR3 DNA reads TGTGCCAGCAGCTCGACGGAACGCTCTGGGGCCAACGTCCTGACTTTC.

This clone has a single count. The chain links TRBV18 to TRBJ1-5, with TRBD1 as a possible D gene (6 bases). The CDR3 extends over 16 amino acids. V dropped 5 bases and J dropped 2 bases, with 16 bases sitting between them. CDR1 KGHSH and CDR2 LQKENI come from the germline V gene. In nucleotides, the CDR3 is TGTGCCAGCTCAGCCAATGAGGGGGGCGGCAATCAGCCCCAGCATTTT. Its protein is CASSANEGGGNQPQHF.

The CDR3 DNA follows: TGCGCCAGCAGCCAGGCCCCGGCGCTCGGACGCTACGAGCAGTACTTC. Its translation: CASSQAPALGRYEQYF. The V gene is TRBV4-1, the J gene TRBJ2-7, with unresolved D. V was pared by 3 bases and J by 3 bases, with 18 bases between. CDR3 length: 16 residues. CDR1 is MGHRA and CDR2 is YSYEKL in the germline V gene.

V and J are TRBV2 and TRBJ2-7; no definite D call. The CDR3 runs to 13 residues. The V end was cut by 8 bases, the J end by 0 bases, with 11 bases between. From germline, CDR1 is SNHLY and CDR2 FYNNEI. The CDR3 DNA reads TGTGCCAGCCTCGACCTTAGCTCCTACGAGCAGTACTTC. This sequence encodes CASLDLSSYEQYF.

The rearrangement joins TRBV6-1 to TRBJ1-2; 8 bases line up with TRBD1. From germline, CDR1 is MNHNS and CDR2 SASEGT. The CDR3 spans 13 residues. V lost 7 bases to trimming and J lost 8 bases; unmatched junction nucleotides: 9. The CDR3 bases are TGTGCCAGCACCCCGCAGGGGGCGGGGGGCTACACCTTC. Its translation is CASTPQGAGGYTF.

This chain joins TRBV10-3 and TRBJ2-2; 7 nucleotides align to TRBD1. V was clipped by 3 bases and J by 4 bases; unmatched bases: 5. The CDR3 loop spans 15 amino acids. Germline CDR1 is ENHRY and CDR2 is SYGVKD. The CDR3, as DNA: TGTGCCATCAGTGAAAGAACAGGGGCCACCGGGGAGCTGTTTTTT. It specifies CAISERTGATGELFF.

This sequence joins TRBV4-2 and TRBJ2-3; 12 bases map to TRBD2. The trim removed 1 base at V and 3 bases at J, leaving 5 bases unmatched. The germline V gene encodes CDR1 LGHNA and CDR2 YNFKEQ. This CDR3 is built from 17 residues. The CDR3, as DNA: TGTGCCAGCAGCCAAGGACTAGCGGGAGAGGGGACAGATACGCAGTATTTT. Translating gives CASSQGLAGEGTDTQYF.

The genes are TRBV7-3 and TRBJ2-1; the D is unclear. The CDR3 runs to 11 residues. Germline V gene lookup returns CDR1 SGHTA and CDR2 FQGTGA. V shed 5 bases and J shed 7 bases, with 6 bases lying between them. For the CDR3, the DNA is TGTGCCAGCAGCCGCGAGAATGAGCAGTTCTTC. Amino acid sequence: CASSRENEQFF.

This clone was seen only once. CDR3 coding DNA: TGCAGCGTTGAGCGCTCGCTACGGACCCAGTACTTC. Its protein product is CSVERSLRTQYF. The V call is TRBV29-1, the J call TRBJ2-5; no clear D. CDR3 length: 12 amino acids. Deletions cut 3 bases from V and 7 bases from J, with 12 bases between. Germline CDR1 SQVTM, CDR2 ANQGSEA. The entire variable domain, with the rest obtained from reference TRBV29-1 and TRBJ2-5, is as follows: SAVISQKPSRDICQRGTSLTIQCQVDSQVTMMFWYRQQPGQSLTLIATANQGSEATYESGFVIDKFPISRPNLTFSTLTVSNMSPEDSSIYLCSVERSLRTQYFGPGTRLLVL.

The rearrangement joins TRBV5-1 to TRBJ2-1; D ambiguous. This CDR3 spans 15 amino acids. Germline assignment: CDR1 SGHRS and CDR2 YFSETQ. V was clipped by 5 bases and J by 0 bases, with 12 bases between them. The CDR3 reads CASRAEMGSYNEQFF. CDR3 bases: TGCGCCAGCAGGGCCGAGATGGGCTCCTACAATGAGCAGTTCTTC. Full variable domain (rest looked up from reference TRBV5-1 and TRBJ2-1): KAGVTQTPRYLIKTRGQQVTLSCSPISGHRSVSWYQQTPGQGLQFLFEYFSETQRNKGNFPGRFSGRQFSNSRSEMNVSTLELGDSALYLCASRAEMGSYNEQFFGPGTRLTVL.

The rearrangement uses TRBV18 and TRBJ1-1; D remains unclear. Deletions cut 6 bases from V and 1 base from J, with 12 bases between. This CDR3 contains 14 residues. Per the germline V gene, CDR1 is KGHSH and CDR2 is LQKENI. The CDR3 DNA follows: TGTGCCAGCTCTACCTCTGCAGGGAACACTGAAGCTTTCTTT. This translates into CASSTSAGNTEAFF.

This clone is a singleton in its sample. The chain employs TRBV27 and TRBJ2-2, with D perhaps TRBD1 (5 bases). V lost 0 bases, J lost 0 bases, and 23 bases lay in between. Germline CDR1 is MNHEY and CDR2 is SMNVEV (reference sequence). The CDR3 loop spans 21 amino acids. CDR3 nucleotides: TGTGCCAGCAGTTTATCAATTACGGCCCCCGACAGCCCCGCGAACACCGGGGAGCTGTTTTTT. Translating gives CASSLSITAPDSPANTGELFF.

The V call is TRBV4-2, the J call TRBJ2-7; D is undetermined. The CDR3 covers 16 residues. Trimming took off 0 bases at V and 5 bases at J, with 17 bases between the two ends. Germline assignment: CDR1 LGHNA and CDR2 YNFKEQ. The CDR3 reads CASSQDLTAPGDEQYF. For the CDR3, the DNA is TGTGCCAGCAGCCAAGATCTGACCGCACCTGGGGACGAGCAGTACTTC.

This chain connects TRBV6-5 to TRBJ2-1; 8 nucleotides agree with TRBD1. This CDR3 is built from 15 residues. Per the germline V gene, CDR1 is MNHEY and CDR2 is SVGAGI. V dropped 6 bases and J dropped 4; count of bases not matched to a gene: 8. The CDR3: CASRTGEFGYNEQFF. CDR3 sequence (DNA): TGTGCCAGCAGGACAGGGGAATTTGGGTACAATGAGCAGTTCTTC.

In its sample, this clone was seen once. V gene TRBV7-3 combines with J gene TRBJ1-1, with 7 nucleotides matching TRBD1. This CDR3 comprises 16 residues. V shed 4 bases, J shed 4 bases, and the junction held 12 bases outside the gene matches. The germline gives CDR1 SGHTA, CDR2 FQGTGA. This CDR3 reads CASSSQGGRTPTEAFF. In DNA, the CDR3 is TGTGCCAGCAGCTCCCAAGGGGGCCGAACCCCCACTGAAGCTTTCTTT. Filled out from reference TRBV7-3 and TRBJ1-1, the complete variable domain reads GAGVSQTPSNKVTEKGKYVELRCDPISGHTALYWYRQSLGQGPEFLIYFQGTGAADDSGLPNDRFFAVRPEGSVSTLKIQRTERGDSAVYLCASSSQGGRTPTEAFFGQGTRLTVV.

The V call is TRBV7-8, the J call TRBJ1-3; no definite D call. In germline, CDR1 is SGHVS, CDR2 FQNEAQ. The CDR3 is 13 residues long. V was shortened by 5 bases and J by 2 bases, with 7 bases between the two germline ends. The CDR3 here is CASSPQAGNTIYF. Here the CDR3 DNA reads TGTGCCAGCAGCCCTCAAGCTGGAAACACCATATATTTT.

This clone was picked up one time. V usage is TRBV6-6 and J usage is TRBJ2-5, with D possibly matching TRBD2 (5 bases). V lost 0 bases and J 9 bases, leaving 17 bases between the germline ends. This CDR3 is built from 15 residues. In germline, CDR1 is MNHNY, CDR2 SVGAGI (reference sequence). The CDR3 reads CASSYSGEAATAQYF. The CDR3 coding sequence is TGTGCCAGCAGTTACTCGGGAGAGGCCGCGACCGCCCAGTACTTC.